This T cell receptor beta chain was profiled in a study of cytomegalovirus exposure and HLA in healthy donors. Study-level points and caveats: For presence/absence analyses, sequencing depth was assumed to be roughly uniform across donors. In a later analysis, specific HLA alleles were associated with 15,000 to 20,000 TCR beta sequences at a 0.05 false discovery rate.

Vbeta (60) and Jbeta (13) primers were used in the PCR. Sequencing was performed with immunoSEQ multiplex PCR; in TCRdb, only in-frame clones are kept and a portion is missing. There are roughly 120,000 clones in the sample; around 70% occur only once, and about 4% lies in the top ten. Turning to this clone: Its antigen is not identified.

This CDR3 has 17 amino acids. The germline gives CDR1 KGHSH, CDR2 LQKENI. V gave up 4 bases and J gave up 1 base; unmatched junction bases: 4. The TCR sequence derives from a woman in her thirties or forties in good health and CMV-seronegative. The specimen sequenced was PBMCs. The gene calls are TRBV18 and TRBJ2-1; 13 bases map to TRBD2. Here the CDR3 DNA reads TGTGCCAGCTCACTCCTGACTAGCGGGGGGTCCTACAATGAGCAGTTCTTC. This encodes CASSLLTSGGSYNEQFF. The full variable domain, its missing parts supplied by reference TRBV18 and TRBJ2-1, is NAGVMQNPRHLVRRRGQEARLRCSPMKGHSHVYWYRQLPEEGLKFMVYLQKENIIDESGMPKERFSAEFPKEGPSILRIQQVVRGDSAAYFCASSLLTSGGSYNEQFFGPGTRLTVL.